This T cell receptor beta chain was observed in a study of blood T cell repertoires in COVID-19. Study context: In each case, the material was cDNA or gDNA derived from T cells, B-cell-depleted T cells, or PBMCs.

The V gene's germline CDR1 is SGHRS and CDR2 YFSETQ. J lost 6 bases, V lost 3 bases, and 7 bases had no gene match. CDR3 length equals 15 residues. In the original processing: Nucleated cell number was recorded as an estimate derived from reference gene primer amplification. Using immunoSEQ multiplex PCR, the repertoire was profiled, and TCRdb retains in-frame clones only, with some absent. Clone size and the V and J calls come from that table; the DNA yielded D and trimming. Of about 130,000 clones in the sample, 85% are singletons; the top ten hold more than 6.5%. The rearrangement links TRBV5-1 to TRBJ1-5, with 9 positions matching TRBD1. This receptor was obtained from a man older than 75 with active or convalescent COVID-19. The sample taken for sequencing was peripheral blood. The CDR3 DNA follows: TGCGCCAGCAGCTCCGGGACAGGGACAGGTCAGCCCCAGCATTTT. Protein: CASSSGTGTGQPQHF.